What follows is one TCR beta chain and its context. Its antigen remains unidentified. This table comes from immunoSEQ multiplex PCR, and its TCRdb copy is limited to in-frame clones, with some not included. The table records millions of clones, roughly nine tenths of them present only once. This specimen belongs to a study of shared clonotypes between healthy human individuals. Regarding the study as a whole: Apart from blood, nothing was sampled; tissue repertoires likely differ. Generation probability values for non-shared clonotypes were lower than those for clonotypes shared by all four donors. Of the naive CD4 clonotypes, approximately 5% were shared across several donors.

Per germline, CDR1 MNHEY and CDR2 SVGAGI. This CDR3 region has 13 residues. The V end lost 2 bases, the J end lost 9 bases, and 11 bases lay between the germline ends. The clonotype comes from a man between 18 and 35 years old in good health. Material for sequencing was naive CD4+ T cells sorted from blood. Subset here: CD45RA+ positively selected. The chain carries TRBV6-5 and TRBJ2-1; maybe TRBD2 (5 bases). The CDR3 nucleotides are TGTGCCAGCAGTTACGAGCTCGAGGGTGAGCAGTTCTTC. It specifies CASSYELEGEQFF.